Described below is a single TCR beta chain sequence and its context. Its cognate antigen is unknown. The data stem from a study of OX40 agonist ivuxolimab in advanced cancers. Study background: Averaging approximately 60 years in age, with a range of 23 to 79, the cohort was around 83% male. Study results and limitations: Among the nonresponders, some also had low normalized T-cell clonal expansion. Among the lowest peripheral clonal expansion occurred in 0.1-3.0 mg/kg partial responders.

Profiled with immunoSEQ multiplex PCR; TCRdb holds only in-frame clones, not every one. This table has roughly 87,000 clones, about nine tenths appearing once. The CDR3 covers 12 residues. V gave up 1 base and J gave up 8 bases, with 9 bases separating them. Looked up from germline, CDR1 is GTSNPN and CDR2 is SVGIG (reference sequence). The material sequenced was CD4+ or CD8+ T cells sorted from blood, taken in a trial of the OX40 agonist ivuxolimab. The chain links TRBV30 to TRBJ2-4, with D possibly matching TRBD1 (7 bases). The TCR originated in an adult with an advanced solid tumor such as melanoma, head and neck, liver or kidney cancer. The CDR3 DNA reads as TGTGCCTGGAGTGGCAGGGGGGACATTCAGTACTTC. Translating gives CAWSGRGDIQYF.